This entry lists 22 T cell receptor beta chains sequenced from one sample in a study of T cells in localized non-small cell lung cancer. Sequencing used immunoSEQ multiplex PCR; TCRdb keeps in-frame clones, though not all of them. The sample holds 75,000 to 90,000 clones; 84% are singletons and the top ten take around 2.8%. The sample consisted of peripheral blood, taken before any cancer treatment. These receptors all stem from a man between 40 and 70 years old with stage I lung adenocarcinoma.

The rearrangement joins TRBV27 to TRBJ2-7; D is perhaps TRBD1 (6 bases). The CDR3 sequence is 15 residues long. The germline gives CDR1 MNHEY, CDR2 SMNVEV (reference sequence). Trimming removed 2 bases at V and 3 bases at J, with 14 bases between. CDR3 nucleotide sequence: TGTGCCAGCAGTTTAAGGGCAGGGGCCTTCTACGAGCAGTACTTC. Amino acids: CASSLRAGAFYEQYF.

The chain recombines TRBV21-1 with TRBJ1-6. TRBV21-1 has pseudogene status. The CDR3 spans 16 residues. CDR3: CASSKEAGYSNSPLHF. In DNA form, the CDR3 reads TGTGCCAGCAGCAAAGAGGCGGGTTACTCCAATTCACCCCTCCACTTT.

J is TRBJ2-5 and V is TRBV6-6; 7 bases line up with TRBD2. Germline V CDR1 and CDR2: MNHNY, SVGAGI (reference sequence). The CDR3 is 16 residues long. The trim removed 6 bases at V and 4 bases at J, leaving 14 bases unmatched. The CDR3 sequence: CASSSRPGPGGETQYF. As DNA, the CDR3 is TGTGCCAGCAGCAGCCGACCGGGACCGGGGGGAGAGACCCAGTACTTC.

This clone was seen only a few times. CDR3 residues: CSVAPGTVDTEAFF. CDR3 DNA: TGCAGCGTTGCCCCGGGCACAGTGGACACTGAAGCTTTCTTT. The J gene is TRBJ1-1, the V gene TRBV29-1, with D uncertain. V lost 4 bases to trimming and J lost 3 bases, with 15 bases between them. Germline values: CDR1 SQVTM, CDR2 ANQGSEA. The CDR3 runs 14 residues.

The CDR3: CASSIQGRYEQYF. The CDR3 coding sequence is TGTGCCAGCAGCATACAAGGTCGTTACGAGCAGTACTTC. This chain joins TRBV6-6 and TRBJ2-7; D ambiguous. Germline CDR1 reads MNHNY; CDR2 reads SVGAGI (reference sequence). The CDR3 length is 13 residues. The V and J ends lost 6 bases and 4 bases respectively, with 13 bases between them.

The count of this clone is one. The rearrangement joins TRBV2 to TRBJ2-1; 10 bases fit TRBD2. V lost 8 bases to trimming and J lost 9 bases; unmatched junction nucleotides: 10. From germline, CDR1 is SNHLY and CDR2 FYNNEI. The CDR3 is made up of 14 amino acids. The CDR3 loop reads CASHQLAGSGEQFF. The CDR3 nucleotides read TGTGCCAGCCATCAACTAGCGGGGAGCGGTGAGCAGTTCTTC.

This chain joins TRBV7-8 and TRBJ2-1; D may be TRBD2 (6 bases). The V and J ends lost 2 bases and 7 bases respectively, with 15 bases between them. The CDR3 extends over 15 amino acids. Germline-derived CDR1 and CDR2 are SGHVS and FQNEAQ. The CDR3 DNA reads TGTGCCAGCAGCTTATATAGCGGTCCGGGGAATGAGCAGTTCTTC. It specifies CASSLYSGPGNEQFF.

The chain employs TRBV6-1 and TRBJ2-7; D ambiguous. Per germline, CDR1 MNHNS and CDR2 SASEGT. V shed 5 bases and J shed 3 bases, with 17 bases lying between them. The CDR3 has 15 residues. The CDR3 loop is CASSIRALWGYEQYF. The CDR3 bases are TGTGCCAGCAGTATCCGGGCCCTATGGGGCTACGAGCAGTACTTC.

In nucleotides, the CDR3 is TGTGCCAGCAGCTTCTGGACTAGCTCGAGTGAGCAGTACTTC. Translation: CASSFWTSSSEQYF. This chain connects TRBV7-8 to TRBJ2-7; TRBD2 aligns across 8 bases. V shed 3 bases, J shed 7 bases, and the junction held 8 bases outside the gene matches. This CDR3 contains 14 residues. Germline V gene data show CDR1 as SGHVS and CDR2 as FQNEAQ.

The chain couples TRBV6-8 to TRBJ2-1; no firm D call. The V end lost 2 bases, the J end lost 14 bases, and 10 bases lay between the germline ends. Looked up from germline, CDR1 is MNHGY and CDR2 is SAAAGT. The CDR3 spans 11 residues. Here the CDR3 reads CASSYPSHEFF. For the CDR3, the DNA is TGTGCCAGCAGTTACCCGTCCCACGAGTTCTTC.

The CDR3, as DNA: TGTGCCAGCAGCTTGGCGGAGACTGAAGCTTTCTTT. It is translated as CASSLAETEAFF. The rearrangement uses TRBV5-4 and TRBJ1-1; D is unclear. Germline values: CDR1 SGHNT, CDR2 YYREEE (reference sequence). CDR3 size: 12 residues. With 0 bases removed from V and 5 bases from J, the gap between germline ends came to 5 bases.

This chain connects TRBV18 to TRBJ2-7, with 11 bases identical to TRBD2. This CDR3 region has 15 residues. Per germline, CDR1 KGHSH and CDR2 LQKENI. Trimming at V came to 3 bases and at J to 4 bases, leaving 5 bases not matched to a gene. CDR3 bases: TGTGCCAGCTCACCGCTAGCGGGAGGAAGGTACGAGCAGTACTTC. Encoded protein: CASSPLAGGRYEQYF.

The chain couples TRBV29-1 to TRBJ1-1; D gene uncertain. V was shortened by 6 bases and J by 0 bases, with 11 bases between the two germline ends. There are 13 residues in the CDR3. Per germline, CDR1 SQVTM and CDR2 ANQGSEA. The CDR3 loop is CSVAPLMNTEAFF. The CDR3 DNA sequence: TGCAGCGTCGCACCCCTAATGAACACTGAAGCTTTCTTT.

The rearrangement links TRBV27 to TRBJ1-5; the D gene is possibly TRBD1 (6 bases). Germline V lookup: CDR1 MNHEY, CDR2 SMNVEV (reference sequence). The CDR3 is 13 residues long. The V and J ends lost 4 bases and 3 bases respectively, with 7 bases between them. The CDR3 DNA reads as TGTGCCAGCAGTTACAGGGACAATCAGCCCCAGCATTTT. Protein sequence: CASSYRDNQPQHF.

This chain uses TRBV2 with TRBJ2-7, with TRBD1 as a possible D gene (5 bases). The CDR3 is made up of 14 amino acids. Germline values: CDR1 SNHLY, CDR2 FYNNEI. Trimming pared 6 bases from V and 3 bases from J, leaving 15 bases between. The CDR3 sequence: CASRIVRDSYEQYF. CDR3 DNA: TGTGCCAGCAGAATAGTCAGGGATAGCTACGAGCAGTACTTC.

The chain carries TRBV27 and TRBJ2-1; TRBD2 is a possible D gene (5 bases). The germline gives CDR1 MNHEY, CDR2 SMNVEV (reference sequence). Trimming took 8 bases from V and 9 from J, leaving 14 bases between them. This CDR3 is 12 amino acids long. In DNA, the CDR3 is TGTGCCAGCGGGATACTAGTCACTGAGCAGTTCTTC. This gives the protein CASGILVTEQFF.

The genes are TRBV18 and TRBJ2-5; TRBD1 aligns across 9 bases. The CDR3 has 15 residues. Trimming took 5 bases from V and 5 from J; bases not matched to a gene: 9. Germline lookup yields CDR1 KGHSH and CDR2 LQKENI. The CDR3 region has the DNA TGTGCCAGCTCATCTAACAGGGGGCGCGAGGAGACCCAGTACTTC. Encoded protein: CASSSNRGREETQYF. Combining the CDR3 with reference TRBV18 and TRBJ2-5 gives the whole variable domain NAGVMQNPRHLVRRRGQEARLRCSPMKGHSHVYWYRQLPEEGLKFMVYLQKENIIDESGMPKERFSAEFPKEGPSILRIQQVVRGDSAAYFCASSSNRGREETQYFGPGTRLLVL.

The sample holds a few counts of this clone. The V call is TRBV18, the J call TRBJ1-5, with TRBD1 matching 7 bases. Germline V lookup: CDR1 KGHSH, CDR2 LQKENI. This CDR3 is 15 amino acids long. The ends lost 0 bases at V and 6 bases at J; junction bases unmatched: 5. The CDR3 region is CASSPPEGAGQPQHF. CDR3 coding DNA: TGTGCCAGCTCACCACCTGAGGGGGCGGGTCAGCCCCAGCATTTT. Filled out from reference TRBV18 and TRBJ1-5, the complete variable domain reads NAGVMQNPRHLVRRRGQEARLRCSPMKGHSHVYWYRQLPEEGLKFMVYLQKENIIDESGMPKERFSAEFPKEGPSILRIQQVVRGDSAAYFCASSPPEGAGQPQHFGDGTRLSIL.

This clone was observed once. The V and J genes are TRBV7-2 and TRBJ1-1, with TRBD1 matching over 8 bases. V gave up 8 bases and J gave up 7 bases; unmatched junction bases: 9. Germline V gives CDR1 SGHTA, CDR2 FQGNSA. This CDR3 contains 13 residues. The CDR3 here is CASGYQGAGEAFF. The CDR3 DNA reads TGTGCCAGCGGATATCAGGGGGCCGGTGAAGCTTTCTTT.

This clone was seen repeatedly, ten times or more. The V gene is TRBV5-1, the J gene TRBJ1-5; TRBD1 might be the D (5 bases). Trimming cost V 0 bases and J 3 bases, with 10 bases left between them. The CDR3 spans 15 residues. Germline assignment: CDR1 SGHRS and CDR2 YFSETQ. The CDR3 nucleotides are TGCGCCAGCAGCTTGGACTCGGGACCCAATCAGCCCCAGCATTTT. This gives the protein CASSLDSGPNQPQHF.

CDR3 amino acids: CASTPPGSNTEAFF. The CDR3 DNA sequence: TGTGCCAGCACCCCTCCCGGTTCGAACACTGAAGCTTTCTTT. V usage is TRBV7-2 and J usage is TRBJ1-1; D gene uncertain. The CDR3 is made up of 14 amino acids. The germline V gene encodes CDR1 SGHTA and CDR2 FQGNSA. V gave up 7 bases and J gave up 1 base, with 13 bases separating them.

This chain uses TRBV10-2 with TRBJ1-5; TRBD1 is a possible D gene (5 bases). V was clipped by 4 bases and J by 6 bases, with 13 bases between them. CDR3 size: 14 residues. Germline CDR1 reads WSHSY; CDR2 reads SAAADI. In DNA, the CDR3 is TGCGCCAGCAGTGTAGGGTTTAGGGGTCAGCCCCAGCATTTT. It codes for CASSVGFRGQPQHF.